The next 20 T cell receptor beta chains were all read from a single sample in a study of T cells after yellow fever vaccination. Via MiXCR, TCRdb re-called the 5' RACE reads, giving one row per CDR3 protein. There are around 26,000 distinct CDR3 sequences in the sample; 3.4% occur only once, and approximately 0.89% lies in the top ten. The sequences come from PBMCs, either bulk or a sorted T-cell subset (CD4+, CD8+, memory, or dextramer-sorted; not recorded which), collected 35 to 50 days after the first yellow fever vaccination. The receptor source for this set is a man aged 18 to 29 who received the YFV17D yellow fever vaccine.

Within the sample, this clonotype is medium-sized. The chain uses TRBV12-3 or TRBV12-4 and TRBJ2-5; D ambiguous. The CDR3 covers 14 residues. V gave up 2 bases and J gave up 2 bases, with 9 bases separating them. CDR3 in amino acids: CASSLPTTQETQYF. In DNA form, the CDR3 reads TGTGCCAGCAGTTTACCGACAACGCAAGAGACCCAGTACTTC.

This clonotype was seen a handful of times. This chain links TRBV7-2 with TRBJ1-2; weak D call: TRBD1 (5 bases). CDR3 length equals 15 residues. Germline V gives CDR1 SGHTA, CDR2 FQGNSA. With 5 bases removed from V and 5 bases from J, the gap between germline ends came to 18 bases. Here the CDR3 DNA reads TGTGCCAGCAGCCCCGGGACCAACTACTTATATGGCTACACCTTC. Translated: CASSPGTNYLYGYTF.

This clonotype was seen at least ten times. This chain links TRBV29-1 with TRBJ1-2; D may be TRBD1 (5 bases). Germline V lookup: CDR1 SQVTM, CDR2 ANQGSEA. Trimming removed 6 bases from V and 4 bases from J, with 12 bases in between. The CDR3 length is 12 residues. The chain's CDR3 is CSVLLGGYGYTF. CDR3 sequence (DNA): TGCAGCGTCCTTTTGGGGGGCTATGGCTACACCTTC.

This clonotype was picked up many times. The chain links TRBV7-2 to TRBJ2-5, with 8 bases matching TRBD2. The CDR3 contains 15 residues. Germline CDR1 is SGHTA and CDR2 is FQGNSA. After removal of 1 base from V and 7 bases from J, the junction contained 8 bases not matched to a gene. The CDR3 region is CASSLVLAGGGTQYF. CDR3 sequence (DNA): TGTGCCAGCAGCTTAGTATTGGCGGGGGGCGGGACCCAGTACTTC.

This clonotype is labeled medium-sized. The DNA of the CDR3 is TGCGCCAGCAGCTTGGGGGAGGACACAGATACGCAGTATTTT. Residues: CASSLGEDTDTQYF. The rearrangement links TRBV5-1 to TRBJ2-3, with a tentative D call TRBD2 (6 bases). The V gene lost 0 bases and the J gene lost 2 bases, with 7 bases spanning the gap. This CDR3 has 14 amino acids. CDR1 SGHRS and CDR2 YFSETQ come from the germline V gene.

This clonotype was counted only a few times. The chain uses TRBV5-5 and TRBJ1-2; tentative D call: TRBD1 (6 bases). This CDR3 is built from 16 residues. Germline values: CDR1 SGHKS, CDR2 YYEKEE (reference sequence). Trimming stripped 0 bases from V and 4 bases from J, with 16 bases between. Here the CDR3 reads CASSLVGGGETYGYTF. The CDR3 DNA is TGTGCCAGCAGCTTGGTCGGAGGGGGGGAGACCTATGGCTACACCTTC.

This clonotype has at least ten counts. The rearrangement links TRBV20-1 to TRBJ2-3; 7 nucleotides match TRBD2. Per germline, CDR1 DFQATT and CDR2 SNEGSKA (reference sequence). The CDR3 extends over 13 amino acids. Trimming at V came to 6 bases and at J to 4 bases, leaving 7 bases not matched to a gene. This chain's CDR3 is CSATSVSPDTQYF. In DNA form, the CDR3 reads TGCAGTGCCACTAGCGTTTCTCCAGATACGCAGTATTTT.

There are many counts of this clonotype. The V gene is TRBV27, the J gene TRBJ2-3; D might be TRBD1 or TRBD2, each matching 5 bases. Germline loops: CDR1 MNHEY, CDR2 SMNVEV (reference sequence). Trimming took off 6 bases at V and 6 bases at J, with 13 bases between the two ends. The CDR3 runs 13 residues. The chain's CDR3 is CASRRRESDTQYF. In DNA form, the CDR3 reads TGTGCCAGCAGGCGCAGGGAGTCGGATACGCAGTATTTT.

At least ten counts were recorded for this clonotype. The genes are TRBV5-1 and TRBJ2-3; D uncertain. The CDR3 consists of 15 residues. Trimming cost V 0 bases and J 0 bases, with 8 bases left between them. CDR1 is SGHRS, CDR2 YFSETQ, per germline. The CDR3 DNA reads TGCGCCAGCAGCTTGGGTTCAGGAAGCACAGATACGCAGTATTTT. It specifies CASSLGSGSTDTQYF.

This clonotype was picked up many times. The chain couples TRBV5-1 to TRBJ1-2; weak D call: TRBD1 (6 bases). The V gene's germline CDR1 is SGHRS and CDR2 YFSETQ. Trimming took 0 bases from V and 4 from J, leaving 10 bases between them. This CDR3 has 14 residues. CDR3 protein: CASSLGGDTYGYTF. Here the CDR3 DNA reads TGCGCCAGCAGCTTGGGAGGGGACACCTATGGCTACACCTTC.

This clonotype was counted many times. In nucleotides, the CDR3 is TGTGCCAGCAGCGTCAGGGGGAACTATGGCTACACCTTC. Translation gives CASSVRGNYGYTF. The chain couples TRBV12-3 or TRBV12-4 to TRBJ1-2; TRBD1 agrees at 7 bases. The trim removed 6 bases at V and 2 bases at J, leaving 3 bases unmatched. CDR3 length: 13 amino acids.

This clonotype was recorded at least ten times. V usage is TRBV3-1 and J usage is TRBJ1-6; D perhaps matches TRBD1 (5 bases). Trimming took off 4 bases at V and 8 bases at J, with 12 bases between the two ends. Germline-derived CDR1 and CDR2 are LGHDT and YNNKEL (reference sequence). The CDR3 totals 14 residues. This CDR3 reads CASSLRTSDSPLHF. Here the CDR3 DNA reads TGTGCCAGCAGCCTTCGGACATCAGATTCACCCCTCCACTTT.

There are many counts of this clonotype. The chain links TRBV5-1 to TRBJ2-1; 8 nucleotides line up with TRBD2. CDR1 and CDR2 (germline): SGHRS, YFSETQ. CDR3 length equals 16 residues. Losses at the gene ends were 1 base for V and 5 bases for J; bases not matched to a gene: 8. CDR3 in amino acids: CASSLIRGGPDNEQFF. For the CDR3, the DNA is TGCGCCAGCAGCTTGATTCGGGGGGGGCCCGACAATGAGCAGTTCTTC.

In this sample, this clonotype turned up many times. The V gene is TRBV9, the J gene TRBJ2-1; 10 positions agree with TRBD2. The CDR3 is 15 amino acids. The germline V gene encodes CDR1 SGDLS and CDR2 YYNGEE. The ends lost 0 bases at V and 4 bases at J; junction bases unmatched: 1. This chain's CDR3 is CASSVASGGYNEQFF. The CDR3 DNA sequence: TGTGCCAGCAGCGTAGCTAGCGGGGGATACAATGAGCAGTTCTTC.

At least ten counts were recorded for this clonotype. Relative to the germline gene, one junction end is altered; a read error may explain this. In nucleotides, the CDR3 is TGTGCCAGCAGCTTAGAAGTGGAGACCCAGTACTTC. Its protein product is CASSLEVETQYF. The rearrangement links TRBV5-1 to TRBJ2-5; D unclear. There are 12 residues in the CDR3. CDR1 SGHRS and CDR2 YFSETQ come from the germline V gene.

Many counts were recorded for this clonotype. The chain links TRBV18 to TRBJ2-5; D is ambiguous. Germline CDR1 reads KGHSH; CDR2 reads LQKENI. The CDR3 contains 11 residues. Trimming took 9 bases from V and 1 from J, leaving 6 bases between them. The CDR3 DNA reads as TGTGCCAGTCGTCTCCAAGAGACCCAGTACTTC. Protein: CASRLQETQYF.

Many counts were recorded for this clonotype. The V and J genes are TRBV20-1 and TRBJ2-2; TRBD2 might be the D (6 bases). Germline CDR1 DFQATT, CDR2 SNEGSKA (reference sequence). This CDR3 region has 12 residues. Between the trimmed V and J ends, which lost 3 bases and 6 bases, there was a span of 8 bases. The CDR3 nucleotides read TGCAGTGCTAGGGAGGGAGCCGGGGAGCTGTTTTTT. Protein: CSAREGAGELFF.

This clonotype came up many times. This rearrangement joins TRBV6-5 to TRBJ2-3; TRBD2 matches at 8 bases. V shed 2 bases and J 6 bases; nucleotides not matched to a gene: 4. Per germline, CDR1 MNHEY and CDR2 SVGAGI. This CDR3 is 14 amino acids long. Written as DNA, the CDR3 is TGTGCCAGCAGTTACACGGGGGGGAAGGATACGCAGTATTTT. Amino acids: CASSYTGGKDTQYF.

This clonotype was detected many times. V gene TRBV12-3 or TRBV12-4 combines with J gene TRBJ2-2, with D tentatively TRBD1 (6 bases). The length of the CDR3 is 14 residues. The V end lost 8 bases, the J end lost 0 bases, and 10 bases lay between the germline ends. CDR3 sequence: CASQGLANTGELFF. Here the CDR3 DNA reads TGTGCCAGCCAGGGGCTCGCGAACACCGGGGAGCTGTTTTTT.

This clonotype has ten or more counts. The chain combines TRBV4-2 with TRBJ1-1; 10 nucleotides align to TRBD1. V shed 4 bases, J shed 5 bases, and the junction held 7 bases outside the gene matches. There are 15 residues in the CDR3. Germline CDR1 and CDR2: LGHNA and YNFKEQ. The CDR3 loop reads CASSRTGQGRTEAFF. CDR3 in DNA: TGTGCCAGCAGCCGAACGGGACAGGGGCGGACTGAAGCTTTCTTT.